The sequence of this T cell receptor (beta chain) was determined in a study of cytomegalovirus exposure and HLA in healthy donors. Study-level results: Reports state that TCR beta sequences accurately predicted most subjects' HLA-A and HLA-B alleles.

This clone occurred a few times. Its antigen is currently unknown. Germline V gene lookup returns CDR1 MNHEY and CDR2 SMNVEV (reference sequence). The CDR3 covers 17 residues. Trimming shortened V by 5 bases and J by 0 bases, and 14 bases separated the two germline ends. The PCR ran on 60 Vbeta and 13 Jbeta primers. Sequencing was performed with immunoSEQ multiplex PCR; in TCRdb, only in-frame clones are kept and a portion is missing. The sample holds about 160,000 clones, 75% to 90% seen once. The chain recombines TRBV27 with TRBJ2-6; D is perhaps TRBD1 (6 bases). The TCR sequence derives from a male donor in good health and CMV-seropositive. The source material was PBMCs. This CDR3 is CASSGGQSSSGANVLTF. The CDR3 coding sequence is TGTGCCAGCAGTGGCGGACAGTCCTCCTCTGGGGCCAACGTCCTGACTTTC.